This T cell receptor (beta chain) was recorded in a study of shared clonotypes between healthy human individuals. At the level of the study: Those who served as donors were two women and three men between the ages of 18 and 49. Study observations and caveats: As a rule, naive subsets had a larger estimated richness than memory subsets. Clonotypes shared by all four sorted-subset donors had higher generation probabilities than non-shared clonotypes.

CD45RA-negative memory and CD45RA+ naive subsets were split from the CD4+ cells. Germline V gives CDR1 SGDLS, CDR2 YYNGEE. V lost 0 bases, J lost 6 bases, and 5 bases stayed unmatched. The CDR3 loop spans 15 amino acids. About this clone itself: Its target is unknown. The identical CDR3 is also encoded by other nucleotide sequences in the sample.

TCRdb's copy holds only in-frame clones and misses some; the assay was immunoSEQ multiplex PCR. This sample has roughly 1,500,000 clones, with 98% found just once. This receptor was obtained from a man aged 30-40 years in good health. This chain uses TRBV9 with TRBJ1-4, with 7 bases matching TRBD1. Source material: naive CD4+ T cells sorted from blood. Noted subset: CD45RA+ positively selected. This CDR3 is CASSVGGTADEKLFF. The DNA of the CDR3 is TGTGCCAGCAGCGTAGGTGGGACAGCCGATGAAAAACTGTTTTTT.